This TCR beta chain comes out of a study of tissue T cells after allogeneic stem cell transplantation (dated by TCRdb to 2022 to 2024). Notes on the research overall: The study profiled TCR beta repertoires in many tissues obtained from research autopsies of patients with and without GVHD, and also in mouse models of GVHD. The human part of the study was a prospective observational study with no blinding and no randomization. Broad study findings and their caveats: In both patients and mice, T cells from blood and spleen picked up only a limited part of the TCR repertoire that was detected in tissues. Within patients, how anatomically similar the tissues were was a key factor in shaping TCR repertoire composition, regardless of disease or transplant status. The study did not determine which tissue TCRs were alloreactive or antigen-specific, and some clones might have been persisting host cells. The patient cohort was small and clinically heterogeneous, and sampling depth was acknowledged as a limitation. Only a few T cell clones appeared in more than one patient, yet motif-based clustering showed tissue-specific repertoire signatures that were shared between patients.

As to this clone: Its antigen remains undetermined. This is a mouse receptor, so gene names and germline sequences are those of the mouse. From the germline J gene comes the end of the CDR3, since the read stops 1 residue before it.

The junction shows trimming of 3 bases on V and 5 bases on J, and the gene matches do not reach 10 bases of it. The germline V gene (reference sequence) gives CDR1 as NSQYPW and CDR2 as LRSPGD. There are 16 amino acids in the CDR3, from cysteine to phenylalanine inclusive. The DNA covers only part of the CDR3, 45 bases in frame from base 1. The time point label, as the study defines it: mouse harvest day 14 after allogeneic transplant. Mouse grafts combined 10^7 T-cell-depleted bone marrow cells with 10^6 splenic CD5+ T cells, given via tail vein injection. GVHD in mice was modeled with a major MHC-mismatch B6 (H2b) into BALB/c (H2d) model, and tissues were profiled at day 7 or 14. On day 7 or 14 post-transplant, mouse tissues and retro-orbital blood were harvested with separate sterile tools for each animal, and livers were flushed beforehand. Before genomic DNA was isolated with the DNeasy Blood & Tissue Kit, mouse tissues were minced with razor blades in buffered saline.

The protocol used for the library was the immunoSEQ multiplex PCR assay. TCRbeta CDR3 sequencing was done by Adaptive Biotechnologies at survey depth, reporting CDR3 sequences, V/J genes, productive frequency and template counts. TCR beta CDR3 regions were amplified from genomic DNA rather than RNA. In the authors' own workflow: Pairwise repertoire overlap between tissues was quantified with Jensen-Shannon divergence, where 1 means complete divergence and 0 identical. Based on pairwise JSD values, tissues were grouped by single-linkage agglomerative hierarchical clustering, and the results were shown as dendrograms. GLIPH2 was run on all patient samples with simulation_depth 1000, kmer_min_depth 3, cdr3_length_cutoff 8, keeping groups with more than two unique CDR3s. In a standardized tissue-overlap score, Jaccard GLIPH-group overlap across patients was extrapolated to a standard repertoire size of 1000 clones. To look at how diversity was associated with clinical or experimental variables, linear mixed-effect models were used, with tissue treated as a fixed effect and individual treated as a random effect. TCRdb limited this immuneACCESS table to in-frame rearrangements with V and J called. A share of clones is missing; checked studies link under half to unresolved V genes, and the rest is unexplained. V, J and clone size derive from that table, while D and trimming were established from the DNA sequence. Within this sample are approximately 2,000 clones, with under 45% of them counted one time only. The ten most abundant clones make up around a sixth of the sample.

Rearrangement joined TRBV1 to TRBJ2-7, and 10 junctional nucleotides match TRBD2. The sequence was collected from a female BALB/c mouse given C57BL/6 T cells with graft-versus-host disease after an allogeneic hematopoietic cell transplant. Specimen: gut tissue. Partial CDR3 DNA: TGCACCTGCAGTGCCCCAGACTGGGGGGCGATTGATGAACAGTAC. This codes for CTCSAPDWGAIDEQY. The CDR3 as a whole reads CTCSAPDWGAIDEQYF.